Following are 26 T cell receptor beta chains from one sample sequenced in a study of early T cells in non-severe SARS-CoV-2 infection. TCRdb re-derived calls from the 5' RACE reads in MiXCR, one entry per CDR3 protein. Seen here are about 47,000 distinct CDR3 sequences, 11% observed once, and the top ten hold roughly 13%. The sequenced sample consisted of whole blood. The receptors here all came from an adult who was a healthcare worker with PCR-confirmed SARS-CoV-2 infection or an uninfected control (not recorded which).

This clonotype was seen at least ten times. The chain carries TRBV28 and TRBJ1-4; 7 bases are shared with TRBD1. This CDR3 is built from 15 residues. J was trimmed by 5 bases and V by 4 bases; bases with no gene match: 7. Germline V gives CDR1 MDHEN, CDR2 SYDVKM. The CDR3, as DNA: TGTGCCAGCAGTTCCCTGAGGGACAGCAATGAAAAACTGTTTTTT. Translation gives CASSSLRDSNEKLFF.

In its sample, this clonotype was seen many times. The chain employs TRBV20-1 and TRBJ2-7; either TRBD1 or TRBD2 may fit D (5 bases each). CDR1 is DFQATT, CDR2 SNEGSKA, per germline (reference sequence). This CDR3 spans 14 amino acids. The V and J ends lost 5 bases and 0 bases respectively, with 14 bases between them. The CDR3 DNA is TGCAGTGCTCTACCACTAGGGGTCTCCTACGAGCAGTACTTC. It codes for CSALPLGVSYEQYF.

This clonotype has a count of ten or more. The chain links TRBV5-1 to TRBJ2-2, with D unclear. The CDR3 has 16 amino acids. Germline V gene sequence: CDR1 SGHRS, CDR2 YFSETQ. Trimming shortened V by 4 bases and J by 2 bases, and 15 bases separated the two germline ends. The CDR3 DNA follows: TGCGCCAGCAGCCCCGACCATCCTTTAAACACCGGGGAGCTGTTTTTT. Translation: CASSPDHPLNTGELFF.

A few counts support this clonotype. V is TRBV12-3 or TRBV12-4 and J is TRBJ1-6; 8 bases align to TRBD1. The CDR3 sequence is 14 residues long. With V trimmed by 4 bases and J by 11 bases, 7 bases remained unmatched. CDR3 sequence (DNA): TGTGCCAGCAGTTCCAGGGGGCGTTTGGCACCCCTCCACTTT. Amino acids: CASSSRGRLAPLHF.

This clonotype was recorded many times. Sequence at one end of the junction differs from germline and may be a read error. The V gene is TRBV5-6, the J gene TRBJ2-6; D gene uncertain. Germline-derived CDR1 and CDR2 are SGHDT and YYEEEE. The CDR3 is 14 amino acids. The CDR3 sequence: CASSSDPRANVLTF. For the CDR3, the DNA is TGTGCCAGCAGTTCGGACCCTCGGGCCAACGTTCTGACTTTC. The whole variable domain, filled in from reference TRBV5-6 and TRBJ2-6, reads DAGVTQSPTHLIKTRGQQVTLRCSPKSGHDTVSWYQQALGQGPQFIFQYYEEEERQRGNFPDRFSGHQFPNYSSELNVNALLLGDSALYLCASSSDPRANVLTFGAGSRLTVL.

The chain couples TRBV9 to TRBJ1-5, with D perhaps TRBD1 (5 bases). The germline V gene encodes CDR1 SGDLS and CDR2 YYNGEE. The CDR3 runs to 14 residues. Deletions cut 0 bases from V and 2 bases from J, with 6 bases between. In nucleotides, the CDR3 is TGTGCCAGCAGCGTAGGGGGCCGCAATCAGCCCCAGCATTTT. It yields the protein CASSVGGRNQPQHF.

Only a few counts were recorded for this clonotype. The rearrangement links TRBV7-2 to TRBJ1-6, with a tentative D call TRBD1 (6 bases). Germline values: CDR1 SGHTA, CDR2 FQGNSA. The CDR3 sequence is 15 residues long. The V and J ends lost 2 bases and 7 bases respectively, with 12 bases between them. The CDR3: CASSLRGQANSPLHF. The CDR3 bases are TGTGCCAGCAGCTTAAGGGGACAAGCGAATTCACCCCTCCACTTT.

This clonotype was counted between two and nine times. This rearrangement joins TRBV28 to TRBJ1-5; D gene unclear. Looked up from germline, CDR1 is MDHEN and CDR2 is SYDVKM. Trimming shortened V by 5 bases and J by 4 bases, and 12 bases separated the two germline ends. The CDR3 has 14 amino acids. The CDR3, as DNA: TGTGCCAGCAGTCCCGGGCGGCGGAATCAGCCCCAGCATTTT. Protein product: CASSPGRRNQPQHF.

The rearrangement links TRBV25-1 to TRBJ1-5; no clear D. The CDR3 runs to 13 residues. V lost 3 bases, J lost 1 base, and 4 bases lay in between. Germline V gene sequence: CDR1 MGHDK, CDR2 SYGVNS. CDR3 nucleotides: TGTGCCAGCAGTGAGCACAGCAATCAGCCCCAGCATTTT. Its translation: CASSEHSNQPQHF.

This clonotype was detected only a few times. J is TRBJ1-1 and V is TRBV5-1; D call uncertain. The CDR3 runs to 17 residues. Between the trimmed V and J ends, which lost 1 base and 0 bases, there was a span of 16 bases. Germline V gene lookup returns CDR1 SGHRS and CDR2 YFSETQ. The chain's CDR3 is CASSLIATASMNTEAFF. CDR3 nucleotide sequence: TGCGCCAGCAGCTTGATCGCGACCGCAAGTATGAACACTGAAGCTTTCTTT. Based on the CDR3 plus reference TRBV5-1 and TRBJ1-1, the full variable domain is KAGVTQTPRYLIKTRGQQVTLSCSPISGHRSVSWYQQTPGQGLQFLFEYFSETQRNKGNFPGRFSGRQFSNSRSEMNVSTLELGDSALYLCASSLIATASMNTEAFFGQGTRLTVV.

The chain has TRBV7-3 and TRBJ2-6; 12 bases map to TRBD1. CDR1 is SGHTA, CDR2 FQGTGA, per germline. The CDR3 is made up of 19 amino acids. The trim removed 5 bases at V and 2 bases at J, leaving 10 bases unmatched. Written as DNA, the CDR3 is TGTGCCAGCAGCCCCGGACCCGGGACAGGGGGCACTGGGGCCAACGTCCTGACTTTC. Its protein product is CASSPGPGTGGTGANVLTF.

This chain connects TRBV28 to TRBJ2-4, with D possibly TRBD1 on 5 matching bases. The CDR3 consists of 15 residues. Trimming left V 4 bases short and J 4 bases short, with 14 bases between. Germline V gene sequence: CDR1 MDHEN, CDR2 SYDVKM. CDR3: CASSYPRQRKNIQYF. For the CDR3, the DNA is TGTGCCAGCAGTTACCCTCGACAGAGGAAAAACATTCAGTACTTC.

The genes are TRBV5-1 and TRBJ2-1; unclear D gene. V was pared by 0 bases and J by 2 bases, with 9 bases between. The CDR3 runs to 15 residues. Germline V gives CDR1 SGHRS, CDR2 YFSETQ. This chain's CDR3 is CASSLDSRPYNEQFF. In DNA form, the CDR3 reads TGCGCCAGCAGCTTGGACAGCCGACCCTACAATGAGCAGTTCTTC.

The chain recombines TRBV20-1 with TRBJ1-6, with D possibly being TRBD1 (6 bases). V lost 5 bases to trimming and J lost 7 bases, with 12 bases between them. Germline CDR1 reads DFQATT; CDR2 reads SNEGSKA (reference sequence). This CDR3 comprises 13 residues. CDR3 DNA sequence: TGCAGTGCTCAAGGGACACTGAATTCACCCCTCCACTTT. It yields the protein CSAQGTLNSPLHF.

This clonotype occurred many times. The chain has TRBV6-5 and TRBJ1-1; TRBD1 aligns across 7 bases. V lost 0 bases to trimming and J lost 1 base; unmatched junction nucleotides: 5. This CDR3 contains 16 residues. Germline assignment: CDR1 MNHEY and CDR2 SVGAGI. The CDR3 sequence is CASSYSAGQANTEAFF. CDR3 nucleotide sequence: TGTGCCAGCAGTTACTCGGCCGGACAGGCGAACACTGAAGCTTTCTTT.

This clonotype showed up just a few times. The final CDR3 position lacks the conserved phenylalanine or tryptophan, pointing to a likely read error. V is TRBV7-2 and J is TRBJ2-7; TRBD2 matches 8 bases. The length of the CDR3 is 12 residues. Germline assignment: CDR1 SGHTA and CDR2 FQGNSA. The junction had 2 bases not matched to a gene; V was cut back by 4 bases and J by 6 bases. The CDR3, as DNA: TGTGCCAGCAGCTGGGGACTAGGCGAGCAGTACTTG. Translated: CASSWGLGEQYL.

This chain joins TRBV28 and TRBJ2-5; perhaps D is TRBD1 or TRBD2 (6 bases each). Trimming removed 6 bases at V and 5 bases at J, with 19 bases between. The length of the CDR3 is 15 residues. CDR1 is MDHEN, CDR2 SYDVKM, per germline. CDR3 in amino acids: CASRQTGARGETQYF. As DNA, the CDR3 is TGTGCCAGCAGACAGACGGGGGCGCGAGGTGAGACCCAGTACTTC. Supplemented by reference TRBV28 and TRBJ2-5, the full variable domain reads DVKVTQSSRYLVKRTGEKVFLECVQDMDHENMFWYRQDPGLGLRLIYFSYDVKMKEKGDIPEGYSVSREKKERFSLILESASTNQTSMYLCASRQTGARGETQYFGPGTRLLVL.

This clonotype has a count of ten or more. The rearrangement uses TRBV10-2 and TRBJ2-5, with D unresolved. Between the trimmed V and J ends, which lost 8 bases and 4 bases, there was a span of 8 bases. Germline CDR1 and CDR2: WSHSY and SAAADI. The CDR3 spans 11 residues. The CDR3 sequence is CASLIGETQYF. As DNA, the CDR3 is TGCGCCAGCCTTATTGGAGAGACCCAGTACTTC.

This clonotype showed up many times. This chain connects TRBV14 to TRBJ2-3, with a possible D match to TRBD1 (6 bases). V lost 2 bases, J lost 1 base, and 10 bases lay in between. Germline V gene lookup returns CDR1 SGHDN and CDR2 FVKESK. There are 15 residues in the CDR3. The CDR3 is CASSQTGQGTDTQYF. For the CDR3, the DNA is TGTGCCAGCAGCCAAACGGGACAAGGCACAGATACGCAGTATTTT.

In its sample, this clonotype was seen a few times. This chain connects TRBV3-1 to TRBJ2-1; no firm D call. The V gene lost 0 bases and the J gene lost 7 bases, with 19 bases spanning the gap. This CDR3 is built from 17 residues. Germline lookup yields CDR1 LGHDT and CDR2 YNNKEL (reference sequence). CDR3: CASSQDFTARVENEQFF. DNA of the CDR3: TGTGCCAGCAGCCAAGATTTTACGGCCCGAGTGGAAAATGAGCAGTTCTTC.

This clonotype was observed a few times. V gene TRBV6-5 combines with J gene TRBJ1-6, with D perhaps TRBD1 (5 bases). V was trimmed by 7 bases and J by 8 bases, leaving 18 bases between them. CDR3 length: 15 residues. Germline lookup yields CDR1 MNHEY and CDR2 SVGAGI. CDR3: CASNSLGRGDSPLHF. The CDR3 DNA follows: TGTGCCAGCAATTCCCTGGGCCGAGGGGATTCACCCCTCCACTTT.

V and J are TRBV20-1 and TRBJ2-3, with TRBD2 matching over 7 bases. With V trimmed by 0 bases and J by 4 bases, 4 bases remained unmatched. Germline-derived CDR1 and CDR2 are DFQATT and SNEGSKA (reference sequence). This CDR3 contains 14 residues. The CDR3 sequence is CSARDPGGADTQYF. The CDR3 bases are TGCAGTGCTAGAGATCCGGGGGGAGCAGATACGCAGTATTTT.

The J gene is TRBJ2-6, the V gene TRBV4-2, with D tentatively TRBD2 (6 bases). CDR3 size: 18 residues. V dropped 3 bases and J dropped 0 bases, with 15 bases sitting between them. Germline V gene sequence: CDR1 LGHNA, CDR2 YNFKEQ. CDR3 loop: CASSQEAPGLSGANVLTF. Written as DNA, the CDR3 is TGTGCCAGCAGCCAGGAAGCCCCGGGACTCTCTGGGGCCAACGTCCTGACTTTC.

The chain couples TRBV5-1 to TRBJ1-1, with 7 bases fitting TRBD1. The CDR3 consists of 15 residues. V was clipped by 1 base and J by 2 bases; unmatched bases: 5. Germline V gives CDR1 SGHRS, CDR2 YFSETQ. In DNA form, the CDR3 reads TGCGCCAGCAGCTTGACAGGGGTAGGAAACACTGAAGCTTTCTTT. Protein sequence: CASSLTGVGNTEAFF.

This clonotype has more than one count but fewer than ten. J is TRBJ2-1 and V is TRBV6-6, with D maybe TRBD2 (5 bases). V was pared by 5 bases and J by 0 bases, with 5 bases between. The CDR3 loop spans 13 amino acids. Germline V gene lookup returns CDR1 MNHNY and CDR2 SVGAGI (reference sequence). In nucleotides, the CDR3 is TGTGCCAGCAGTCGGGACTCCTACAATGAGCAGTTCTTC. Encoded protein: CASSRDSYNEQFF.

As to this clonotype: With a much larger clone just one base away, this may be a read error. V and J are TRBV6-2 or TRBV6-3 and TRBJ2-2; TRBD2 is a possible D gene (6 bases). The CDR3 covers 14 residues. From germline, CDR1 is MNHEY and CDR2 SVGEGT. Trimming cost V 9 bases and J 6 bases, with 17 bases left between them. The CDR3 DNA reads TGTGCCAGAAGTCCCTTTAGGGAGGCCGGGGAGCTGTTTTTT. Its translation is CARSPFREAGELFF.